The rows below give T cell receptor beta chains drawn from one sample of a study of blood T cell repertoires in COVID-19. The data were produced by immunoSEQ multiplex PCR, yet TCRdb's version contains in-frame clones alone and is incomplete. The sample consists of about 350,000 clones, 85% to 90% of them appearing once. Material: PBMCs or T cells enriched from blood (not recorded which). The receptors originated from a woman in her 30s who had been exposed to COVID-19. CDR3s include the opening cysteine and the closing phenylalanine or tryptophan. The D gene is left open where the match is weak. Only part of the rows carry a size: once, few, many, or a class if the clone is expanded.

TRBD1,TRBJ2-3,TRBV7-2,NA,TGTGCCAGCAGCTTTGACGCGACAGGGGTTGATACGCAGTATTTT,CASSFDATGVDTQYF
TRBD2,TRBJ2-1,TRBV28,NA,TGTGCCAGCAGTTCCATAGCGGGAGGCAACAATGAGCAGTTCTTC,CASSSIAGGNNEQFF
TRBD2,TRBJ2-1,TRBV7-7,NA,TGTGCTAGCAGCCTCGACGGGACTAGCGGGATCAATGAGCAGTTCTTC,CASSLDGTSGINEQFF
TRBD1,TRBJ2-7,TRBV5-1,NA,TGCGCCAGCTCGGGACAGCGGACCTACGAGCAGTACTTC,CASSGQRTYEQYF
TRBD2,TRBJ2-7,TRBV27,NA,TGTGCCAGCAGTTTATCGGTCCTAGCGGGAGTCTCCTACGAGCAGTACTTC,CASSLSVLAGVSYEQYF
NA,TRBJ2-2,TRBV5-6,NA,TGTGCCAGCAGCTCGGGATCCGGGGAGCTGTTTTTT,CASSSGSGELFF
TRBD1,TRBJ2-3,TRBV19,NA,TGTGCCAGTAATGAGGGGGCCCATAGGCGTACGCAGTATTTT,CASNEGAHRRTQYF
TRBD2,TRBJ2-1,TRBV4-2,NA,TGTGCCAGCAGCCAAGATCTGGCGAGCGGGAGTGGGGAGCAGTTCTTC,CASSQDLASGSGEQFF
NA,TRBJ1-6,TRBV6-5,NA,TGTGCCAGCAGTTCAGGGTTGTTTGGTAATTCACCCCTCCACTTT,CASSSGLFGNSPLHF
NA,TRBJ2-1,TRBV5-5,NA,TGTGCCAGCAGCTTTGGAGGAAATTACAATGAGCAGTTCTTC,CASSFGGNYNEQFF
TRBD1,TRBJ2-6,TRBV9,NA,TGTGCCAGCAGAGCTACAGGGGCGCAACGAGCCTTTTCTGGGGCCAACGTCCTGACTTTC,CASRATGAQRAFSGANVLTF
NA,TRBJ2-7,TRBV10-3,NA,TGTGCCATCAGTCGGACAGACTACGAGCAGTACTTC,CAISRTDYEQYF
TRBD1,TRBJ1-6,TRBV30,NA,TGTGCCTGCAGCGGGACAGGGGATTATTCACCCCTCCACTTT,CACSGTGDYSPLHF
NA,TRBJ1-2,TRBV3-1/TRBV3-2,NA,TGTGCCAGCACCCTAGGGCGGGGGCCGAACTATGGCTACACCTTC,CASTLGRGPNYGYTF
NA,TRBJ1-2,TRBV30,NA,TGTGCCTGGAGCTACCGAGGGGGCTATGGCTACACCTTC,CAWSYRGGYGYTF
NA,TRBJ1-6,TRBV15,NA,TGTGCCACCAGCAGACCCATTGGGGGGTATAATTCACCCCTCCACTTT,CATSRPIGGYNSPLHF
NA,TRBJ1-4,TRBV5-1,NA,TGCGCCAGCAGCTTGGCGATAGACAGGTTCGACGAAAAACTGTTTTTT,CASSLAIDRFDEKLFF
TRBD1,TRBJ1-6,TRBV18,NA,TGTGCCAGCTCACCGATTGGGACAGGGGGCTTCTGGAATTCACCCCTCCACTTT,CASSPIGTGGFWNSPLHF
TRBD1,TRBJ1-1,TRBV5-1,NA,TGCGCCAGCAGCACAGGACAGGGGACTGAAGCTTTCTTT,CASSTGQGTEAFF
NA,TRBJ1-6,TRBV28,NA,TGTGCCAGCAGTTTCAGGCAGGGGAATAATTCACCCCTCCACTTT,CASSFRQGNNSPLHF
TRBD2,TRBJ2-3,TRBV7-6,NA,TGTGCCAGCAGCTTGGGGACTAGCGGCACAGATACGCAGTATTTT,CASSLGTSGTDTQYF
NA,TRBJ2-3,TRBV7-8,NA,TGTGCCAGCAGCCTTATGGGCATACAAGATACGCAGTATTTT,CASSLMGIQDTQYF
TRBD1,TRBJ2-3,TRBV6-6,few,TGTGCCAGCAGTAGATTAACCGGGACAGGCTTCACAGATACGCAGTATTTT,CASSRLTGTGFTDTQYF
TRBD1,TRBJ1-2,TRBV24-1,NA,TGTGCCACCAGTGATAGTTACAGGGGTCGCGGCTACACCTTC,CATSDSYRGRGYTF
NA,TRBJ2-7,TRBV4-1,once,TGCGCCAGCAGCCAAGCCGGGAACAGGGAGGGTGGAGGCCCGCAGTACTTC,CASSQAGNREGGGPQYF
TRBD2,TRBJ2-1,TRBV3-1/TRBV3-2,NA,TGTGCCAGCAGGACCGGGACTAGCGGGTACAATGAGCAGTTCTTC,CASRTGTSGYNEQFF
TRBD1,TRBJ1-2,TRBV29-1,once,TGCAGCGTACCGTCCGGGACAGGGTTTCGGGGCTACACCTTC,CSVPSGTGFRGYTF
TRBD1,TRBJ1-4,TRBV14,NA,TGTGCCAGCAGCCATTTTCGGTTTGGACAGGGGATGGCAACTAATGAAAAACTGTTTTTT,CASSHFRFGQGMATNEKLFF
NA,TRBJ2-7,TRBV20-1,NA,TGCAGTGCTAGTCTTGCCAATCGGGGGAGAGGTCTCGAGCAGTACTTC,CSASLANRGRGLEQYF
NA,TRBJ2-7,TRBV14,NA,TGTGCCAGCAGCCAAGAGTCCTGGAGAGGATTCTACTACGAGCAGTACTTC,CASSQESWRGFYYEQYF
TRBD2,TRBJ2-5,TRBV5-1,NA,TGCGCCAGCAGTTCGGGACTAGCGGGAGGGGAGACCCAGTACTTC,CASSSGLAGGETQYF
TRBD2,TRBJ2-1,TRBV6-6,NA,TGTGCCAGCAAGCCCAGCGGGGTCGATAATGAGCAGTTCTTC,CASKPSGVDNEQFF
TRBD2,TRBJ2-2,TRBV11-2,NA,TGTGCCAGCAGCTTAGATTCTAGCGGGAGACGGGCGAACACCGGGGAGCTGTTTTTT,CASSLDSSGRRANTGELFF
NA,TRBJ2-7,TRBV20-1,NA,TGCAGTGCTAGTCGGCCCCCCACTTCCCCCGAGGTGGAGCAGTACTTC,CSASRPPTSPEVEQYF
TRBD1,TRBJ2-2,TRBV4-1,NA,TGCGCCAGCATCGACACATTGACAGGGGGCTTGACCGGGGAGCTGTTTTTT,CASIDTLTGGLTGELFF
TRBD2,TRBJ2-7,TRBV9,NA,TGTGCCAGCAGCGAGGGGCCCATAGCGGGAGAGTACGAGCAGTACTTC,CASSEGPIAGEYEQYF
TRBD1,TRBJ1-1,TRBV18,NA,TGTGCCAGCTCACCAGGGACAGGGAAGAACACTGAAGCTTTCTTT,CASSPGTGKNTEAFF
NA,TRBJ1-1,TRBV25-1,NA,TGTGCCAGCAGTGAGAACTGGGCAGGGGCCATGAACACTGAAGCTTTCTTT,CASSENWAGAMNTEAFF
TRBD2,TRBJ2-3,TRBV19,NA,TGTGCCAGTGGGGGGACTAGCGGCAGCACAGATACGCAGTATTTT,CASGGTSGSTDTQYF
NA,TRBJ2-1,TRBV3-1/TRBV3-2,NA,TGTGCCAGCAGCCAAGAACCGGGACTGGAGGCGAATGAGCAGTTCTTC,CASSQEPGLEANEQFF
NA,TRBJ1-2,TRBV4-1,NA,TGCGCCAGCAGCCAAGATCATCGCGCCAACTATGGCTACACCTTC,CASSQDHRANYGYTF
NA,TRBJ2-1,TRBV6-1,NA,TGTGCCAGCAGTGAAGCCGGTAGCGGCAATGAGCAGTTCTTC,CASSEAGSGNEQFF